The clone carrying this T cell receptor (beta chain) has only one observation. Its cognate antigen is unknown. Primers for the PCR totalled 60 Vbeta and 13 Jbeta. Profiling relied on immunoSEQ multiplex PCR, and the TCRdb table lists in-frame clones only, not all of them. In the table there are 200,000 or so clones, 82% of which are singletons. This entry belongs to a study of cytomegalovirus exposure and HLA in healthy donors. The study's findings and limits: When the data were analyzed later, several of the most significant clusters appeared to be linked to common viral pathogens. Rare TCR sequences dominated, though some public TCRs recurred in many donors.

The CDR3 loop spans 15 amino acids. The germline CDR1 and CDR2 sequences are LNHDA and SQIVND (reference sequence). Losses at the gene ends were 5 bases for V and 7 bases for J; bases not matched to a gene: 9. The sequence was collected from a boy younger than 10 in good health and CMV-seronegative. The specimen sequenced was PBMCs. The chain is built from TRBV19 and TRBJ1-4, with TRBD1 identical over 8 bases. The CDR3 region is CASSLWGQEIEKLFF. In DNA, the CDR3 is TGTGCCAGTAGTCTATGGGGACAGGAGATTGAAAAACTGTTTTTT.